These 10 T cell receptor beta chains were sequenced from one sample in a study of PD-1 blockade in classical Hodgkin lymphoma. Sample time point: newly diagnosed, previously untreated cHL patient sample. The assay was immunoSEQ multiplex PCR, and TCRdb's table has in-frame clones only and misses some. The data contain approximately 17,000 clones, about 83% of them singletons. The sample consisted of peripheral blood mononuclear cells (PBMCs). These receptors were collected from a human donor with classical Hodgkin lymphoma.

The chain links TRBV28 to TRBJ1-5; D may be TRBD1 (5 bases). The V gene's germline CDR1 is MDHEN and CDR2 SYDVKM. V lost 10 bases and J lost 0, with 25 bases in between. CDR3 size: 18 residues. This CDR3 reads CAITGGGFRTNSNQPQHF. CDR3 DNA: TGTGCCATCACCGGGGGGGGATTTCGGACGAATAGCAATCAGCCCCAGCATTTT.

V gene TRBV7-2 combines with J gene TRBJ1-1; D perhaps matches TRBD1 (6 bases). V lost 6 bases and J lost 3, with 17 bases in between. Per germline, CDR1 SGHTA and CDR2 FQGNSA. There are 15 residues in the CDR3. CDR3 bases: TGTGCCAGCAGTTCGTTCCCCCGGGGGCACACTGAAGCTTTCTTT. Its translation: CASSSFPRGHTEAFF.

The CDR3 region has the DNA TGTGCCAGCAGTTCGAACACTGAAGCTTTCTTT. This sequence encodes CASSSNTEAFF. The chain employs TRBV6-5 and TRBJ1-1; D gene uncertain. Between the trimmed V and J ends, which lost 4 bases and 1 base, there was a span of 1 base. Looked up from germline, CDR1 is MNHEY and CDR2 is SVGAGI. This CDR3 region has 11 residues.

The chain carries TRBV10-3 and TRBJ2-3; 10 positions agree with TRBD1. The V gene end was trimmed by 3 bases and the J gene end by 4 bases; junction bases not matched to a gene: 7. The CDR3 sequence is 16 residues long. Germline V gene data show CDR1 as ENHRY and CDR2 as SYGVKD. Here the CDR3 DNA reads TGTGCCATCAGTGACCCCTTGACAGGGGGCCCAGATACGCAGTATTTT. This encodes CAISDPLTGGPDTQYF.

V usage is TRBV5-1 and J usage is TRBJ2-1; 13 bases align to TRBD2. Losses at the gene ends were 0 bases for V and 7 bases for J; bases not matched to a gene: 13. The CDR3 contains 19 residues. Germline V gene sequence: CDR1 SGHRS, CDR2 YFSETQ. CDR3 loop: CASSLGGTSGLAGVNEQFF. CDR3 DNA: TGCGCCAGCAGCTTGGGCGGAACTTCCGGACTAGCGGGAGTTAATGAGCAGTTCTTC.

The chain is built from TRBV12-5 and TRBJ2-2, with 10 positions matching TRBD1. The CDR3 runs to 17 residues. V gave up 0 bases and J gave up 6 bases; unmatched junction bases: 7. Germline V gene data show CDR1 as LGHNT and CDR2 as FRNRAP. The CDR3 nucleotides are TGTGCTAGTGGTTTGGTCTCCGGGACAGGGGCCGCCGGGGAGCTGTTTTTT. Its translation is CASGLVSGTGAAGELFF.

Here the CDR3 DNA reads TGTGCCAGCAGTTTACGGGGTGGGGGCCAAGAGACCCAGTACTTC. Protein: CASSLRGGGQETQYF. V is TRBV27 and J is TRBJ2-5; TRBD1 or TRBD2 may be the D gene (5 bases each). Between the trimmed V and J ends, which lost 2 bases and 1 base, there was a span of 11 bases. The CDR3 contains 15 residues. CDR1 is MNHEY and CDR2 is SMNVEV in the germline V gene (reference sequence).

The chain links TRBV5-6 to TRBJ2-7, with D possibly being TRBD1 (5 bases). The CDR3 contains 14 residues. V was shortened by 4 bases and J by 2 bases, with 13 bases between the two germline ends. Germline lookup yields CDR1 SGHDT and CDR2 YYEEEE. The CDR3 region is CASSQPTAPYEQYF. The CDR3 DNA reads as TGTGCCAGCAGCCAACCGACAGCGCCCTACGAGCAGTACTTC.

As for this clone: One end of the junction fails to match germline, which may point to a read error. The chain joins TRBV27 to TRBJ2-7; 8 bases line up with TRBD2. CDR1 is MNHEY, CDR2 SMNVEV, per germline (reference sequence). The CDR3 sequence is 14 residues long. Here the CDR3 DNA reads TGTGCCAGCAGTCAACCTCGGACTAGCTTACTTTTGAACTTC. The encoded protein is CASSQPRTSLLLNF.

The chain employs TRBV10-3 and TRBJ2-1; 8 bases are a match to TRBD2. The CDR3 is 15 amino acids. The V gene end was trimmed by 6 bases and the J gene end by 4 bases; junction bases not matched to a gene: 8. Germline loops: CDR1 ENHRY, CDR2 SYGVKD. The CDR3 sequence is CAISTSGSGYNEQFF. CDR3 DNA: TGTGCCATCAGCACGAGCGGGAGCGGGTACAATGAGCAGTTCTTC.